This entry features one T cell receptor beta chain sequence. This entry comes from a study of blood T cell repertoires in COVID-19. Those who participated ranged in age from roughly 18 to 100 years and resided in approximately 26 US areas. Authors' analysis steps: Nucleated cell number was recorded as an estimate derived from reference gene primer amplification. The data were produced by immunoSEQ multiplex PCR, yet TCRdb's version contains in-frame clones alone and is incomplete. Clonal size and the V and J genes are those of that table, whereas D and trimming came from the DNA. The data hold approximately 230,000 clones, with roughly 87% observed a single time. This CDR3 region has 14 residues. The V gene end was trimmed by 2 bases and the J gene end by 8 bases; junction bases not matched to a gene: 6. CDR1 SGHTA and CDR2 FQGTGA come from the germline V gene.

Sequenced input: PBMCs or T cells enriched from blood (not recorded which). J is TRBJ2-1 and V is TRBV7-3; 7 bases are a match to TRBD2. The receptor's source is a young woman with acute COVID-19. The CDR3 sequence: CASSLAGVLHEQFF. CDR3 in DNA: TGTGCCAGCAGCTTAGCGGGAGTTTTGCATGAGCAGTTCTTC.